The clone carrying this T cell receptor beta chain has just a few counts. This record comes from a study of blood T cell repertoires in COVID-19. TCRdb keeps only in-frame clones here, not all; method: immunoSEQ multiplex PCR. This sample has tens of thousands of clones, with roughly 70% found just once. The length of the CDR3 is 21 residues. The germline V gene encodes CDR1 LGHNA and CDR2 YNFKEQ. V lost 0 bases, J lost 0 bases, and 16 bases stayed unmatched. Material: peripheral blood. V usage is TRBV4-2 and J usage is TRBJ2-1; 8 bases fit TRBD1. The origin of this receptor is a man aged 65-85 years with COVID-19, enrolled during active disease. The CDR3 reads CASSQDWRQGARGSSYNEQFF. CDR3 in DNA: TGTGCCAGCAGCCAAGATTGGCGGCAGGGGGCACGGGGAAGCTCCTACAATGAGCAGTTCTTC.